This TCR beta chain was sequenced in a study of shared clonotypes between healthy human individuals. The study's findings and limits: In general, naive subsets displayed greater estimated richness than memory subsets did.

Evenly divided among several immunoSEQ plates was the genomic DNA of each subset. Profiling relied on immunoSEQ multiplex PCR, and the TCRdb table lists in-frame clones only, not all of them. The repertoire holds approximately 740,000 clones, with 80% to 95% as singletons. Comment on this clone: Its target is not known.

CD45RO negativity and positive selection for CCR7 defined naive CD8 cells, a population that excluded terminally differentiated effector memory CD45RA+ cells. Only Caucasian adults living in Nashville, Tennessee served as donors. The CDR3 is made up of 14 amino acids. Trimming took off 4 bases at V and 2 bases at J, with 10 bases between the two ends. Per the germline V gene, CDR1 is MGHRA and CDR2 is YSYEKL. Sequencing input: naive CD8+ T cells sorted from blood. The chain recombines TRBV4-1 with TRBJ2-3; weak D call: TRBD1 (6 bases). The receptor was isolated from a man aged 25-40 years in good health. The CDR3 loop reads CASSPQGYTDTQYF. The DNA for the CDR3 is TGCGCCAGCAGCCCTCAGGGGTACACAGATACGCAGTATTTT.